This T cell receptor (beta chain) originates from a study of vaccination effects on CD4 cells after COVID-19. Study findings and constraints: There were few convalescent patients in the study and no early post-infection timepoints. Late after vaccination, infection- and vaccine-induced clones showed marked clonal contraction.

A remark on this clone: The antigen is not known.

TCRdb keeps only in-frame clones here, not all; method: immunoSEQ multiplex PCR. The sample has tens of thousands of clones; roughly two thirds are singletons. V lost 8 bases, J lost 5 bases, and 16 bases lay in between. The CDR3 spans 14 residues. From germline, CDR1 is MNHEY and CDR2 SVGAGI. Subsequent to a culture period of more than 8 days, CD4+ T cells were isolated. In the vaccine recipients, nucleocapsid antibodies were negative and there was no prior SARS-CoV-2 infection. The material sequenced was CD4+ T cells from PBMCs cultured without peptide, taken before COVID-19 vaccination. The chain employs TRBV6-5 and TRBJ2-1; D perhaps matches TRBD2 (6 bases). This receptor was obtained from a human donor who received a COVID-19 vaccine. Here the CDR3 reads CASGQLARNNEQFF. CDR3 DNA: TGTGCCAGCGGGCAACTAGCCCGGAACAATGAGCAGTTCTTC.